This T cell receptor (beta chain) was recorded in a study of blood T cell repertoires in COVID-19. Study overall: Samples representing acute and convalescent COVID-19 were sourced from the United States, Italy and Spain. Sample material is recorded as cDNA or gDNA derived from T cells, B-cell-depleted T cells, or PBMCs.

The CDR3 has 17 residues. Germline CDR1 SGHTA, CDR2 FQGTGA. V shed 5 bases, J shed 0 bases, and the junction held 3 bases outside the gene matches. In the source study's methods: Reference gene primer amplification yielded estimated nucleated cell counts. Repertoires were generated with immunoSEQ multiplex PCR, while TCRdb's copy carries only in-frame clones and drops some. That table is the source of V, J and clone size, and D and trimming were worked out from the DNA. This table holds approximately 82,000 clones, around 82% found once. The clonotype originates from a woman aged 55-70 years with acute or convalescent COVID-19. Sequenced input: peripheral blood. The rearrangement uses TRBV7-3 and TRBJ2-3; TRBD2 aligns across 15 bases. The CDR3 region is CASSPGLAGGSTDTQYF. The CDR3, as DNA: TGTGCCAGCAGCCCCGGACTAGCGGGGGGGAGCACAGATACGCAGTATTTT.